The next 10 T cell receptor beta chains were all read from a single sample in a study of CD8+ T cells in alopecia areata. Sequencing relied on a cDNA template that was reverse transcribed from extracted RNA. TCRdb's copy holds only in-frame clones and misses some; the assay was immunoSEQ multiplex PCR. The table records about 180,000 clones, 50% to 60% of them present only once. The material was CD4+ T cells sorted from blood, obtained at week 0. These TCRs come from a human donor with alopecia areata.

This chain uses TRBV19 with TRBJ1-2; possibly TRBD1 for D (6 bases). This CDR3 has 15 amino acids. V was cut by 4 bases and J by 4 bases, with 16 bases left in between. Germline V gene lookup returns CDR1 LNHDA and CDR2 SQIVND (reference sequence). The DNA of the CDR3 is TGTGCCAGTAGTACCCAGTCCACAGGGAGCTATGGCTACACCTTC. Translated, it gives CASSTQSTGSYGYTF.

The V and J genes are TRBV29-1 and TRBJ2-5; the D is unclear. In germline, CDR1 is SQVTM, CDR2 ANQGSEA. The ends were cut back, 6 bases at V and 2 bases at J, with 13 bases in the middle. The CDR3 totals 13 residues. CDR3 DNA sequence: TGCAGCGTACGACTGAAACTACAAGAGACCCAGTACTTC. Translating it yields CSVRLKLQETQYF.

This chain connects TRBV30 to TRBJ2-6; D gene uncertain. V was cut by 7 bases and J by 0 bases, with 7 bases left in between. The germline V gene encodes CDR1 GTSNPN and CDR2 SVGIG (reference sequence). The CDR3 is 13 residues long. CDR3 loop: CASRTSGANVLTF. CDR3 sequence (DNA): TGTGCCTCTAGGACCTCTGGGGCCAACGTCCTGACTTTC.

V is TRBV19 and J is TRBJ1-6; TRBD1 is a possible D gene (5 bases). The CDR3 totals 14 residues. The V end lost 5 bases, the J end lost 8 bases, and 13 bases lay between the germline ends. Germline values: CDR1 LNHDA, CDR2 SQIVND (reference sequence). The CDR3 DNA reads TGTGCCAGTAGTCGGGGCGGTCGGTATTCACCCCTCCACTTT. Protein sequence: CASSRGGRYSPLHF.

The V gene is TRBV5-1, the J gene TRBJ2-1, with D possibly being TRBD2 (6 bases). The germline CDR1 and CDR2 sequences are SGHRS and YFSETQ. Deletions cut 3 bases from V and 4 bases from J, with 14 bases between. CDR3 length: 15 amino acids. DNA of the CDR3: TGCGCCAGCAGCTCAGGTGGAGGGGTTTACAATGAGCAGTTCTTC. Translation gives CASSSGGGVYNEQFF.

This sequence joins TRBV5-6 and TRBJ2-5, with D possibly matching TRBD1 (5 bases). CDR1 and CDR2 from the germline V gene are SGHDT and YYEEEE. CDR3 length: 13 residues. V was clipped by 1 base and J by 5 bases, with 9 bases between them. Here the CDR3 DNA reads TGTGCCAGCAGCTTGCGGGCAGGGGAGACCCAGTACTTC. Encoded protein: CASSLRAGETQYF.

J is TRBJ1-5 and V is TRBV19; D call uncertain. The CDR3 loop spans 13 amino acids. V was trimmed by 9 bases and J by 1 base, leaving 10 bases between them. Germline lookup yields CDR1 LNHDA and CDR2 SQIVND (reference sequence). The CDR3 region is CASSPDSNQPQHF. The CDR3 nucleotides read TGTGCCAGCAGTCCCGACAGCAATCAGCCCCAGCATTTT.

CDR3 nucleotides: TGCAGCGTCGCCCGCGGGACTAGCGGGGCAGGGGAGCAGTTCTTC. Protein sequence: CSVARGTSGAGEQFF. The chain is built from TRBV29-1 and TRBJ2-1, with TRBD2 identical over 13 bases. CDR3 length equals 15 residues. V shed 6 bases, J shed 10 bases, and the junction held 12 bases outside the gene matches. Germline V lookup: CDR1 SQVTM, CDR2 ANQGSEA.

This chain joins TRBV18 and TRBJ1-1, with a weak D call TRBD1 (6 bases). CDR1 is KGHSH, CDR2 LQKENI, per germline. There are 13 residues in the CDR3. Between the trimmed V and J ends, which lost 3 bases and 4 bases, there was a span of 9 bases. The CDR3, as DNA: TGTGCCAGCTCACCGGGGACACGCACTGAAGCTTTCTTT. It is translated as CASSPGTRTEAFF.

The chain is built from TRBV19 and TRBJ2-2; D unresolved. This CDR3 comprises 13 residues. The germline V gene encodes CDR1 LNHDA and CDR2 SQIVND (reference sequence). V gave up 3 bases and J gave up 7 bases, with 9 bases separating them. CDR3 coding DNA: TGTGCCAGTAGTATTGAAGGGATCGGGGAGCTGTTTTTT. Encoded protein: CASSIEGIGELFF. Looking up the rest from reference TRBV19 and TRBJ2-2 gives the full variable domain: DGGITQSPKYLFRKEGQNVTLSCEQNLNHDAMYWYRQDPGQGLRLIYYSQIVNDFQKGDIAEGYSVSREKKESFPLTVTSAQKNPTAFYLCASSIEGIGELFFGEGSRLTVL.